The source of this TCR beta chain is a study of CD8+ T cells in alopecia areata. About the research overall: Percent of scalp involved defined treated patients' severity scores.

Treatment described: oral pan-JAK inhibitor, 5-10 mg twice daily. Peripheral blood and lesional scalp punch biopsies were taken from alopecia areata patients. Once RNA had been extracted, it was reverse transcribed into cDNA to act as the sequencing template. Method: immunoSEQ multiplex PCR; TCRdb's copy keeps in-frame clones and lacks some. This sample has 4,000 to 4,500 clones, with roughly three fifths found just once. Germline loops: CDR1 GTSNPN, CDR2 SVGIG (reference sequence). The junction had 5 bases not matched to a gene; V was cut back by 4 bases and J by 6 bases. The CDR3 totals 14 residues. This clone was counted a single time.

This chain joins TRBV30 and TRBJ2-1; TRBD2 agrees at 11 bases. The sample consisted of skin, taken at week 4, from a patient treated with tofacitinib. This clonotype was sampled from a human donor with alopecia areata. The CDR3 DNA reads TGTGCCTGGAAAGAACTAGCGGGAGTCAATGAGCAGTTCTTC. It encodes CAWKELAGVNEQFF.